This T cell receptor beta chain was found in a study of sequential checkpoint blockade in melanoma. The wider study: Patients were randomized 1:1 to nivolumab-then-ipilimumab or ipilimumab-then-nivolumab first-line.

Clones were sequenced by immunoSEQ multiplex PCR, and TCRdb holds only the in-frame ones, with some missing. Among roughly 9,300 clones, 70% to 85% were seen once, and the ten largest hold approximately 50%. V was clipped by 8 bases and J by 6 bases, with 16 bases between them. CDR1 is MNHEY and CDR2 is SVGAGI in the germline V gene. The CDR3 runs to 13 residues. The treatment: randomized to nivolumab then ipilimumab (arm A) or the reverse (arm B). No patient had prior DNA-damaging chemotherapy. From thawed PBMCs, live CD3+CD8+ cells negative for CD19 and CD56 were sorted. Sequenced material: CD8+ T cells sorted from blood (inferred from file names), taken from a patient given nivolumab and ipilimumab in sequence. V usage is TRBV6-5 and J usage is TRBJ1-1, with D perhaps matching TRBD1 (6 bases). The sequence was collected from a human donor with melanoma. The CDR3 spells CASHTQGHAEAFF. In DNA form, the CDR3 reads TGTGCCAGCCATACCCAGGGGCATGCTGAAGCTTTCTTT.